This T cell receptor (beta chain) was retrieved from a study of response to subunit inactivated influenza vaccine. The CDR3 has 15 amino acids. CDR1 is SGDLS, CDR2 YYNGEE, per germline. The V end was cut by 4 bases, the J end by 3 bases, with 14 bases between. TCRdb analysed the RT-PCR reads with MiXCR anew, one entry per CDR3 protein. The sample has 710,000 or so distinct CDR3 sequences, roughly 14% seen once. This clonotype was seen repeatedly, ten times or more. The chain combines TRBV9 with TRBJ2-1, with D tentatively TRBD2 (6 bases). The starting material was PBMCs from blood, obtained 11 to 12 days after vaccination. The source is a man aged 50-60 years who received an inactivated influenza vaccine. The CDR3 spells CASSSGTSIYNEQFF. In DNA form, the CDR3 reads TGTGCCAGCAGCTCTGGCACTAGCATCTACAATGAGCAGTTCTTC. Using reference TRBV9 and TRBJ2-1 for the parts outside the CDR3, the full variable domain is DSGVTQTPKHLITATGQRVTLRCSPRSGDLSVYWYQQSLDQGLQFLIQYYNGEERAKGNILERFSAQQFPDLHSELNLSSLELGDSALYFCASSSGTSIYNEQFFGPGTRLTVL.